The present T cell receptor (beta chain) was sequenced within a study of shared clonotypes between healthy human individuals. The naive CD8 subset, CD45RO-negative cells positively selected for CCR7, excluded terminally differentiated effector memory CD45RA+ cells. Germline V CDR1 and CDR2: WNHNN, SYGVQD (reference sequence). CDR3 length equals 15 residues. Profiled with immunoSEQ multiplex PCR; TCRdb holds only in-frame clones, not every one. The sample lists under 2,000,000 clones; around 96% were seen once. Concerning this clone: At one of its ends the junction is not consistent with the germline gene, which may arise from a read error.

The rearrangement uses TRBV10-1 and TRBJ2-7; 12 positions agree with TRBD1. This TCR came from a man between 18 and 35 years old in good health. The sequencing sample was made of naive CD8+ T cells sorted from blood. CDR3 sequence (DNA): TGCGCCGGCAGTGAATCGGGACAGGGGGCTCACGAGCAGTACTTC. Protein product: CAGSESGQGAHEQYF.